This T cell receptor (beta chain) derives from a study of T-cell memory formation after mild COVID-19 (dated by TCRdb to the early 2020s). Study-level background: TCR sequence clusters from the two donors were largely donor specific. T-cell clones expanding and contracting after mild COVID-19 in a couple of donors were tracked by longitudinal TCRalpha and TCRbeta repertoire sequencing. Two young, previously healthy adult volunteers made up the cohort, one male and one female.

PBMCs were isolated by Ficoll-Paque density gradient centrifugation. The instrument given in TCRdb is Illumina NovaSeq 6000. TCRalpha and TCRbeta cDNA libraries were built by 5'RACE with constant-segment primers, adding sample barcodes and unique molecular identifiers. Trizol reagent was used to extract RNA from every sample. Libraries were amplified in two PCR steps, with a second sample barcode and Illumina TruSeq adapters added in the second step. Sequencing of the libraries was done on an Illumina NovaSeq, producing 2 x 150 bp paired-end reads. As for the authors' bioinformatics: Demultiplexing of reads and collapsing into UMI-guided consensus sequences were performed with migec v1.2.7. With mixcr v2.1.11, UMI consensuses were aligned to TRA and TRB V and J templates and assembled into clonotypes. A clonotype was counted as expanded or contracted only when both edgeR and NoisET called the clonotype significant, with the noise models trained on biological replicates. For edgeR calls, the thresholds were a false discovery rate-adjusted p below 0.01 and a log2 fold-change of 1. As an exploratory analysis of dynamics, PCA with hierarchical clustering was applied to max-normalized trajectories of the 1000 most abundant clonotypes. Separately sequenced CD4+ and CD8+ repertoires were used to assign a CD4 or CD8 phenotype to each responding clone. The public reads were reanalyzed by TCRdb: fastp trimming at Q25, MiXCR alignment, in-frame beta chains only. Identical CDR3 protein sequences are pooled into one entry, listed with their most common genes and DNA. TCRdb assigned the V and J calls; the authors' analysis was not used. In all, the sample holds tens of thousands of distinct CDR3 sequences, and approximately 16% of those were seen once. Together, the top ten hold 25% to 35% of the sample.

This clonotype was detected only once. No cognate antigen has been identified for it. No base qualities exist here, and no much larger clone lies one base off it. One read yields weak evidence. The trim is 4 bases for V and 7 bases for J, with a gap of 11 bases between the germline ends. CDR3 length: 13 amino acids, cysteine to phenylalanine. The kept DNA is CDR3 alone, 39 bases in frame from the first base. CDR1 and CDR2 (SGHVS, FNYEAQ) derive from the germline V gene. The study at large found these results: The second-wave clones that peaked on day 37 were not confirmed to be SARS-CoV-2 specific. Some responding clones were found in pre-infection memory, which suggests that pre-existing cross-reactive memory T cells took part in the SARS-CoV-2 response. The study covered only two mild cases, and larger cohorts including severe cases with pre-infection samples were considered necessary. From day 15 to 85, contracting clones showed balanced CD4/CD8 phenotypes, whereas a second wave of clones that expanded from day 15 to 37 leaned towards CD4+. Contracting CD4+ clones turned up mainly in the CM and EM memory subsets, whereas EMRA was where CD8+ clones were enriched.

Sequences were obtained from PBMCs or a T cell subset sorted from them (not recorded which). Recombination linked TRBV7-6 to TRBJ2-1, with the D gene not confidently named. The sequence came from an adult woman who had mild COVID-19 (a few samples of this study predate the infection). The sample titles of this study are shuffled in the database, so cell type and time point are left out; the donor was told from shared clones. The nucleotides read TGTGCCAGCAGCTCCCTAGAAAGGAATGAGCAGTTCTTC. It translates to CASSSLERNEQFF. With all but the CDR3 taken from the reference TRBV7-6 and TRBJ2-1 genes, the full variable domain is: GAGVSQSPRYKVTKRGQDVALRCDPISGHVSLYWYRQALGQGPEFLTYFNYEAQQDKSGLPNDRFSAERPEGSISTLTIQRTEQRDSAMYRCASSSLERNEQFFGPGTRLTVL.